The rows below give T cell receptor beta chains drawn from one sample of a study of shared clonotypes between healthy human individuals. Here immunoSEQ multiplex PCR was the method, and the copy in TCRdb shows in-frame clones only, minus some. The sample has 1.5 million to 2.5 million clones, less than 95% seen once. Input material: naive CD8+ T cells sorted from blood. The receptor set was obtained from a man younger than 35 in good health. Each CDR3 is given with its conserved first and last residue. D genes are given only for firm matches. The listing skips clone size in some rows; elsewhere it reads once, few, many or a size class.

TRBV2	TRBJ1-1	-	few	CVSSGAEAFF	TGTGTGTCGTCAGGTGCGGAAGCTTTCTTT
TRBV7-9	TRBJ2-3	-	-	CASSLASGLSWDTQYF	TGTGCCAGCAGCTTAGCGTCAGGGCTCTCTTGGGATACGCAGTATTTT
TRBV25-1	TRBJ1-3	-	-	CASSESGNTIYF	TGTGCCAGCAGTGAATCCGGAAACACCATATATTTT
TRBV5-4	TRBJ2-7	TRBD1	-	CASSESGTGVSYEQYF	TGTGCCAGCAGCGAATCCGGGACAGGAGTTTCCTACGAGCAGTACTTC
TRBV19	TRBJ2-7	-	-	CASSSLQSSYEQYF	TGTGCCAGTAGTTCTCTCCAGTCCTCCTACGAGCAGTACTTC
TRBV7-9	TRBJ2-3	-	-	CASSLGFNTDTQYF	TGTGCCAGCAGTTTGGGGTTTAACACAGATACGCAGTATTTT
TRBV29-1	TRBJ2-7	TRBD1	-	CSVYGTGLFYEQYF	TGCAGCGTCTATGGGACAGGCCTATTCTACGAGCAGTACTTC
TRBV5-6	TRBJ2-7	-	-	CASSLSSGSYEQYF	TGTGCCAGCAGCTTGTCATCAGGGTCCTACGAGCAGTACTTC
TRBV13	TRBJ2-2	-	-	CASSLGLFGENTGELFF	TGTGCCAGCAGCTTAGGCCTTTTCGGTGAGAACACCGGGGAGCTGTTTTTT
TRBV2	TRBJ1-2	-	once	CASSEGGLLGYGYTF	TGTGCCAGCAGTGAAGGGGGGTTGTTGGGTTATGGCTACACCTTC
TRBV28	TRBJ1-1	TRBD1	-	CASSLLTGGLNTEAFF	TGTGCCAGCAGTTTATTAACAGGGGGCCTGAACACTGAAGCTTTCTTT
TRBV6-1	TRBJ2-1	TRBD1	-	CASSEAAGGPLSYNEQFF	TGTGCCAGCAGTGAGGCGGCAGGGGGCCCGTTGTCCTACAATGAGCAGTTCTTC
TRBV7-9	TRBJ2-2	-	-	CASSLTMGSELFF	TGTGCCAGCAGCCTAACCATGGGATCGGAGCTGTTTTTT
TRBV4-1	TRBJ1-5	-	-	CASSQATEAPQHF	TGCGCCAGCAGCCAAGCCACAGAAGCGCCCCAGCATTTT
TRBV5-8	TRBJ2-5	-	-	CASSLAVVTPAETQYF	TGTGCCAGCAGCTTGGCTGTAGTTACCCCAGCAGAGACCCAGTACTTC
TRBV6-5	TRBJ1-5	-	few	CASSTGTLNQPQHF	TGTGCCAGCAGTACCGGGACACTGAATCAGCCCCAGCATTTT
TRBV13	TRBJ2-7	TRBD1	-	CASSPFDRGSEQYF	TGTGCCAGCAGCCCATTTGACAGGGGATCCGAGCAGTACTTC
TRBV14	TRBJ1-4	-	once	CASSQGGGGINEKLFF	TGTGCCAGCAGCCAAGGGGGCGGTGGGATCAATGAAAAACTGTTTTTT
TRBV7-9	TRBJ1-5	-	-	CASSLQNSNQPQHF	TGTGCCAGCAGCTTACAGAATAGCAATCAGCCCCAGCATTTT
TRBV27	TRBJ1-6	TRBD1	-	CASSSGTGDSYNSPLHF	TGTGCCAGCAGTTCCGGGACAGGGGACTCCTATAATTCACCCCTCCACTTT
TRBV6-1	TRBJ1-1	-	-	CALRQANTEAFF	TGTGCCCTAAGACAGGCCAACACTGAAGCTTTCTTT
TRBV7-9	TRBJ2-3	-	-	CASSPERDPDTQYF	TGTGCCAGCAGCCCAGAACGGGACCCAGATACGCAGTATTTT
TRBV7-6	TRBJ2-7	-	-	CASSFGTGYEQYF	TGTGCCAGCAGCTTCGGGACTGGCTACGAGCAGTACTTC
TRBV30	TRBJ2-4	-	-	CAWREGGRVLAKNIQYF	TGTGCCTGGAGGGAAGGTGGACGGGTTCTAGCCAAAAACATTCAGTACTTC
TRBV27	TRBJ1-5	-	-	CASSSLRGQPQHF	TGTGCCAGCAGTTCGCTCCGGGGCCAGCCCCAGCATTTT
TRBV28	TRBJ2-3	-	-	CASSFGLDGITDTQYF	TGTGCCAGCAGTTTTGGGCTGGATGGGATCACAGATACGCAGTATTTT
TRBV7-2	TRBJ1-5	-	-	CASSLSQGYSNQPQHF	TGTGCCAGCAGCCTCTCCCAAGGATATAGCAATCAGCCCCAGCATTTT
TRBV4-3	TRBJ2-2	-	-	CASSGTSYPGELFF	TGCGCCAGCAGCGGCACTAGCTACCCCGGGGAGCTGTTTTTT
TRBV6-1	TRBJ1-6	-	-	CASSEDYRVGNSPLHF	TGTGCCAGCAGTGAGGACTACAGGGTTGGGAATTCACCCCTCCACTTT
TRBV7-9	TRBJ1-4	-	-	CASSGRREAGEKLFF	TGTGCCAGCAGCGGACGCAGGGAGGCGGGTGAAAAACTGTTTTTT
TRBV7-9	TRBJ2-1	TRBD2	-	CASSLEIAGTHNEQFF	TGTGCCAGCAGCTTAGAGATAGCGGGGACTCACAATGAGCAGTTCTTC
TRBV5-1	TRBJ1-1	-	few	CASSLEEGPTEAFF	TGCGCCAGCAGCTTGGAAGAGGGGCCCACTGAAGCTTTCTTT
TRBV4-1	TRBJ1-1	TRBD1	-	CASSRSGGEAFF	TGCGCCAGCAGCCGTTCAGGGGGTGAAGCTTTCTTT
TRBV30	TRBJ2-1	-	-	CACGGSYNEQFF	TGTGCCTGCGGGGGAAGCTACAATGAGCAGTTCTTC
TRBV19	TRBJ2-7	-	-	CASSITEGSYEQYF	TGTGCCAGTAGTATAACGGAGGGCTCCTACGAGCAGTACTTC
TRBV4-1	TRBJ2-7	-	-	CASSPSGVQGLSYEQYF	TGCGCCAGCAGCCCCTCCGGGGTGCAGGGACTCTCCTACGAGCAGTACTTC
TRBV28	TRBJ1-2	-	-	CASSLGGSYGYTF	TGTGCCAGCAGTTTGGGCGGGTCCTATGGCTACACCTTC
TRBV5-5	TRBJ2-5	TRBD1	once	CASRLSGTGGPETQYF	TGTGCCAGCAGGTTGTCCGGGACAGGGGGCCCGGAGACCCAGTACTTC
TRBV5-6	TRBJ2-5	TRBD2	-	CASSPPTSAETQYF	TGTGCCAGCAGCCCCCCGACTAGCGCGGAGACCCAGTACTTC
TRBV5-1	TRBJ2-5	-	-	CASSLYGGAQETQYF	TGCGCCAGCAGCTTGTATGGAGGGGCCCAAGAGACCCAGTACTTC
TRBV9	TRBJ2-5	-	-	CASSASQETQYF	TGTGCCAGCAGTGCTAGTCAAGAGACCCAGTACTTC